The clone carrying this T cell receptor beta chain has a handful of counts. Its target is not known. Use of 60 Vbeta and 13 Jbeta primers characterized the PCR. Profiling relied on immunoSEQ multiplex PCR, and the TCRdb table lists in-frame clones only, not all of them. The data contain around 160,000 clones, about 71% of them singletons. This sample is drawn from a study of cytomegalovirus exposure and HLA in healthy donors. Study-level results: Highest at DRB1 and lowest at HLA-C, TCR association rates differed among HLA loci in a later analysis. HLA allele associations emerged for about 18,000 TCR beta sequences in a later analysis, at 0.05 false discovery rate.

Sequenced: PBMCs. The origin of this receptor is a woman between 40 and 55 years old in good health and CMV-seropositive.

DNA for the CDR3: TGTGCCAGCAGCAATAGCGGGAGTAGGTCAGAGACCCAGTACTTC. It specifies CASSNSGSRSETQYF. The V gene is TRBV21-1, the J gene TRBJ2-5; the table assigns TRBD2, which was not confirmed against the DNA. TRBV21-1 is a recognized pseudogene. This CDR3 has 15 residues.